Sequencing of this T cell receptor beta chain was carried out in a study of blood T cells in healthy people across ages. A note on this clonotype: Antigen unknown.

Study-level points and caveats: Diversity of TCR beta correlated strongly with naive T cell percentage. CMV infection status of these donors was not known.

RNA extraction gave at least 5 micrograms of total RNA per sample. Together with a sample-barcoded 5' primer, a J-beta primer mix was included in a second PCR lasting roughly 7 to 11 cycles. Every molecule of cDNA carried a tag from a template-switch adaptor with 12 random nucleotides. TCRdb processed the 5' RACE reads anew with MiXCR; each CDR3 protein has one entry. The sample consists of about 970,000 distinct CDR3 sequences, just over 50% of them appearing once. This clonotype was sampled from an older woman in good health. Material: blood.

The CDR3 coding sequence is TGTGCCAGCAGTTTTTGGGGTACTCAGGGCAAAAACATTCAGTACTTC. Its translation: CASSFWGTQGKNIQYF. The V and J genes are TRBV12-3 or TRBV12-4 and TRBJ2-4, with D possibly being TRBD1 (5 bases). This CDR3 has 16 amino acids. The ends were cut back, 3 bases at V and 3 bases at J, with 15 bases in the middle.